This T cell receptor (beta chain) was retrieved from a study of T-cell reconstitution after alpha-beta-depleted transplantation in children. This clonotype was observed a few times. Researchers prepared the TCRbeta library using unique molecular identifiers, the study reports. Each CDR3 protein is one row after TCRdb ran MiXCR on the PCR reads. The sample has some 490,000 distinct CDR3 sequences, roughly an eighth seen once. Germline assignment: CDR1 DFQATT and CDR2 SNEGSKA (reference sequence). Trimming left V 0 bases short and J 0 bases short, with 13 bases between. The length of the CDR3 is 16 residues.

This TCR was recovered from a human donor who donated a stem cell graft to a child with combined immunodeficiency. Sequences were derived from PBMCs from the stem cell graft donor, sampled from the stem cell graft. The chain links TRBV20-1 to TRBJ2-3; D possibly corresponds to TRBD1 (6 bases). Written as DNA, the CDR3 is TGCAGTGCTAGAGACGACGTGGGACAAAGCACAGATACGCAGTATTTT. This codes for CSARDDVGQSTDTQYF.